The 6 T cell receptor beta chains given below trace back to one sample, sequenced in a study of T-cell reconstitution after alpha-beta-depleted transplantation in children. Preparation of the TCRbeta library involved a method that used unique molecular identifiers. TCRdb ran MiXCR on the PCR reads and lists one entry per CDR3 protein. The repertoire consists of roughly 570,000 distinct CDR3 sequences, with 25% to 30% occurring once and the leading ten covering 35% to 40%. Sequences were derived from PBMCs, sampled before TCRalphabeta/CD19-depleted stem cell transplant. All receptors derive from a boy younger than two with Wiskott-Aldrich syndrome, due to receive a stem cell transplant.

The chain combines TRBV20-1 with TRBJ1-5, with D uncertain. V was clipped by 3 bases and J by 7 bases, with 19 bases between them. Germline loops: CDR1 DFQATT, CDR2 SNEGSKA (reference sequence). This CDR3 has 15 amino acids. In DNA form, the CDR3 reads TGCAGTGCTAGCCCCTCTGGCACTCAGGAGCAGCCCCAGCATTTT. This gives the protein CSASPSGTQEQPQHF.

This clonotype appeared a few times. V gene TRBV5-6 combines with J gene TRBJ2-7; 8 bases match TRBD1. The V and J ends lost 4 bases and 3 bases, in that order; junction bases with no gene match: 12. CDR1 is SGHDT, CDR2 YYEEEE, per germline. The CDR3 is made up of 16 amino acids. DNA for the CDR3: TGTGCCAGCAGCCTTGGAAGGGGCGGACAGGGCTACGAGCAGTACTTC. Translation gives CASSLGRGGQGYEQYF.

The DNA of the CDR3 is TGCAGCGTTGGTACGGTTACCAACGTCCTGACTTTC. Residues: CSVGTVTNVLTF. The chain couples TRBV29-1 to TRBJ2-6; no definite D call. The CDR3 extends over 12 amino acids. Trimming took 4 bases from V and 8 from J, leaving 9 bases between them. Germline assignment: CDR1 SQVTM and CDR2 ANQGSEA.

J is TRBJ2-2 and V is TRBV20-1, with D possibly being TRBD2 (6 bases). The CDR3 consists of 14 residues. Deletions cut 4 bases from V and 5 bases from J, with 14 bases between. Germline CDR1 and CDR2: DFQATT and SNEGSKA (reference sequence). CDR3: CSANGRRGTGELFF. The DNA for the CDR3 is TGCAGTGCTAACGGGAGAAGGGGTACCGGGGAGCTGTTTTTT.

DNA of the CDR3: TGTGCCAGCAGTCCCTTTGGTGGGGAAGTGACCCAGTACTTC. Translating it yields CASSPFGGEVTQYF. The rearrangement joins TRBV27 to TRBJ2-5; D remains unclear. The CDR3 spans 14 residues. The V gene lost 5 bases and the J gene lost 7 bases, with 17 bases spanning the gap. CDR1 is MNHEY, CDR2 SMNVEV, per germline (reference sequence).

The chain employs TRBV6-2 or TRBV6-3 and TRBJ2-1; 10 bases line up with TRBD2. The V segment lost 0 bases and the J segment 6 bases; nucleotides outside the gene matches: 14. Germline V lookup: CDR1 MNHEY, CDR2 SVGEGT. This CDR3 is built from 19 residues. CDR3 sequence (DNA): TGTGCCAGCAGTTACTCGTCCCCCCGGAGAGCGGGAGGGGGCAATGAGCAGTTCTTC. Protein: CASSYSSPRRAGGGNEQFF.